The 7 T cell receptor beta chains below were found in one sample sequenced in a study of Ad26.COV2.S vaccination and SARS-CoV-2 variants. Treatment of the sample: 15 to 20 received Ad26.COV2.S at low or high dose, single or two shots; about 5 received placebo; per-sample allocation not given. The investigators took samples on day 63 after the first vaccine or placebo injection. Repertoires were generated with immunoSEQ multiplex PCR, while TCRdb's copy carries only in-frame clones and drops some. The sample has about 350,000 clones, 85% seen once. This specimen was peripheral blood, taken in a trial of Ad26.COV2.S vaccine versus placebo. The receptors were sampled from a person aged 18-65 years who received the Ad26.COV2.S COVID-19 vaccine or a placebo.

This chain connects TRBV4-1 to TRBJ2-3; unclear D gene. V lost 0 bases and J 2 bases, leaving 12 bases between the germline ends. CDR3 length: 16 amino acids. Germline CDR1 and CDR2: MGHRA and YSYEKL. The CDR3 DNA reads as TGCGCCAGCAGCCAAGAAAGGCCGGTTTCCACAGATACGCAGTATTTT. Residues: CASSQERPVSTDTQYF.

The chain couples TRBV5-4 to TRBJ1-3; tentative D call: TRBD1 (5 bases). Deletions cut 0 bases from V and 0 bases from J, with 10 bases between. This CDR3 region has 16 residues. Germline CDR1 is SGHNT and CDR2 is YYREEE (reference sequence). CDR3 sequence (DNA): TGTGCCAGCAGCTTGGTGGGGGGATACTCTGGAAACACCATATATTTT. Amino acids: CASSLVGGYSGNTIYF.

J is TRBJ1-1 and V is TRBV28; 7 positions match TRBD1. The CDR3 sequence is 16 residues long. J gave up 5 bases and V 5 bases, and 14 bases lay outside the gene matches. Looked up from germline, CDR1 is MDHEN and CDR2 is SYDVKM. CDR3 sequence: CASSDIIRGESTEAFF. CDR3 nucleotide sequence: TGTGCCAGCAGTGATATAATCAGGGGGGAGTCTACTGAAGCTTTCTTT. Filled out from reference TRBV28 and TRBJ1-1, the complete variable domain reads DVKVTQSSRYLVKRTGEKVFLECVQDMDHENMFWYRQDPGLGLRLIYFSYDVKMKEKGDIPEGYSVSREKKERFSLILESASTNQTSMYLCASSDIIRGESTEAFFGQGTRLTVV.

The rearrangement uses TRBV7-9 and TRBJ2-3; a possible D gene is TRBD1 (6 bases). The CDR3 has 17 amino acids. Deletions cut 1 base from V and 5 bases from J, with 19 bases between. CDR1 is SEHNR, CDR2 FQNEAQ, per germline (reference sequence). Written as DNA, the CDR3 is TGTGCCAGCAGCTTAGGCCCCTGGTACAGGGTGGAAGATACGCAGTATTTT. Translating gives CASSLGPWYRVEDTQYF.

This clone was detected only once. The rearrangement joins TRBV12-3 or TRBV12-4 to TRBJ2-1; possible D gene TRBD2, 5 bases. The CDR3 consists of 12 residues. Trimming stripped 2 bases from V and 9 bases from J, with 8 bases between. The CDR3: CASSLSSGEQFF. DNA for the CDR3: TGTGCCAGCAGTTTATCCAGCGGTGAGCAGTTCTTC.

The CDR3 loop is CASRVLADPVTQYF. The CDR3 DNA reads TGTGCCAGCAGAGTACTAGCGGACCCCGTTACGCAGTATTTT. This chain links TRBV5-5 with TRBJ2-3; 8 bases agree with TRBD2. The junction had 10 bases not matched to a gene; V was cut back by 5 bases and J by 8 bases. This CDR3 is 14 amino acids long. Germline CDR1 is SGHKS and CDR2 is YYEKEE (reference sequence).

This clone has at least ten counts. The CDR3 bases are TGTGCCAGCAGTCCACGTAGGCGCGGGGGGACGTTCGGGGAGCTGTTTTTT. Protein sequence: CASSPRRRGGTFGELFF. The rearrangement uses TRBV6-6 and TRBJ2-2; 8 bases are a match to TRBD2. V dropped 5 bases and J dropped 7; count of bases not matched to a gene: 15. Germline values: CDR1 MNHNY, CDR2 SVGAGI (reference sequence). This CDR3 is built from 17 residues.